Presented here are 18 T cell receptor beta chains from one specimen sequenced in a study of molecular identifiers for immune sequencing clone quantification. TCRdb fed the PCR reads into MiXCR, producing one record per CDR3 protein. Counted here are under 650,000 distinct CDR3 sequences, about 20% occurring once; the ten biggest clones make up 0.75% to 0.95%. Input material: naive CD8+ T cells from blood, with Jurkat cell RNA spiked in. Subset denoted: FACS-sorted CD8+CD4-CCR7+CD45RA+ naive T cells. Source of these receptors: a human donor in good health. Some libraries in this study had Jurkat cell RNA spiked in.

This clonotype was recorded many times. The chain links TRBV29-1 to TRBJ2-5; TRBD1 matches 10 bases. V lost 4 bases and J lost 5; bases outside the gene matches: 10. This CDR3 contains 15 residues. Germline V gives CDR1 SQVTM, CDR2 ANQGSEA. The CDR3 nucleotides are TGCAGCGTTGGAGAACGAGGACAGGGGGGTGAGACCCAGTACTTC. Translating gives CSVGERGQGGETQYF.

The table lists this clonotype with many counts. The DNA for the CDR3 is TGTGCCAGCAGCCTGGACTTTACCGGGGAGCTGTTTTTT. Its protein product is CASSLDFTGELFF. The chain combines TRBV3-1 with TRBJ2-2; the D gene is possibly TRBD2 (5 bases). Germline loops: CDR1 LGHDT, CDR2 YNNKEL (reference sequence). Trimming pared 4 bases from V and 5 bases from J, leaving 8 bases between. The CDR3 is 13 residues long.

This clonotype was counted at least ten times. The chain joins TRBV9 to TRBJ2-1; TRBD2 might be the D (5 bases). Germline-derived CDR1 and CDR2 are SGDLS and YYNGEE. V was pared by 1 base and J by 8 bases, with 16 bases between. The length of the CDR3 is 15 residues. The CDR3 DNA is TGTGCCAGCAGCGTATCCCTGTCTCCCGGGGATGAGCAGTTCTTC. Its protein is CASSVSLSPGDEQFF.

The table lists this clonotype with a few counts. The chain joins TRBV5-6 to TRBJ1-1; TRBD1 matches at 7 bases. CDR3 length: 15 residues. Germline V gives CDR1 SGHDT, CDR2 YYEEEE. The J segment lost 3 bases and the V segment lost 4 bases, leaving 9 bases of the junction unmatched. The CDR3 DNA reads TGTGCCAGCAGCCCACCGACGGGACAGCACACTGAAGCTTTCTTT. It is translated as CASSPPTGQHTEAFF.

Points on this clonotype: A much larger clone lies one base from this, so it may be a read error. The missing conserved phenylalanine or tryptophan at the end of this CDR3 makes a read error likely. The V and J genes are TRBV15 and TRBJ1-1; D gene unclear. V lost 0 bases to trimming and J lost 3 bases, with 8 bases between them. The V gene's germline CDR1 is LNHNV and CDR2 YYDKDF (reference sequence). The CDR3 consists of 14 residues. CDR3 residues: CATSREGAYTEAFS. The CDR3 DNA follows: TGTGCCACCAGCAGAGAAGGAGCCTACACTGAAGCTTTCTCT.

The table lists this clonotype with many counts. The CDR3 nucleotides read TGTGCCAGCAGCTTTTTACACCCCGGGGAGCTGTTTTTT. This gives the protein CASSFLHPGELFF. This chain uses TRBV7-9 with TRBJ2-2, with D unresolved. Trimming removed 3 bases at V and 6 bases at J, with 8 bases between. The length of the CDR3 is 13 residues. From germline, CDR1 is SEHNR and CDR2 FQNEAQ (reference sequence). The full variable domain, completed using reference TRBV7-9 and TRBJ2-2, is DTGVSQNPRHKITKRGQNVTFRCDPISEHNRLYWYRQTLGQGPEFLTYFQNEAQLEKSRLLSDRFSAERPKGSFSTLEIQRTEQGDSAMYLCASSFLHPGELFFGEGSRLTVL.

This clonotype was seen repeatedly, ten times or more. This rearrangement joins TRBV7-2 to TRBJ2-3, with 11 bases lining up with TRBD2. CDR1 and CDR2 from the germline V gene are SGHTA and FQGNSA. V dropped 8 bases and J dropped 4; count of bases not matched to a gene: 8. This CDR3 has 15 amino acids. The CDR3 DNA follows: TGTGCCAGCTTGTATCTAGCGGGGGGATCAGATACGCAGTATTTT. It encodes CASLYLAGGSDTQYF.

As concerns this clonotype: Given the absence of the conserved phenylalanine or tryptophan at the CDR3 end, a read error is likely. V is TRBV23-1 and J is TRBJ1-5; D ambiguous. Being an ORF, TRBV23-1 has a function that is uncertain. The CDR3 consists of 13 residues. Trimming removed 8 bases from V and 10 bases from J, with 18 bases in between. The CDR3 is CASRYLVGQPQHL. The DNA for the CDR3 is TGCGCCAGCCGGTATTTGGTCGGGCAACCCCAGCATCTT.

This clonotype has a count of ten or more. Here the CDR3 DNA reads TGTGCCAGCAGTCTTAGCCAGGCTCAGGGGGCATGGGGCACAGATACGCAGTATTTT. This codes for CASSLSQAQGAWGTDTQYF. The chain has TRBV27 and TRBJ2-3; 8 positions match TRBD1. The CDR3 has 19 amino acids. Germline CDR1 is MNHEY and CDR2 is SMNVEV (reference sequence). J was trimmed by 1 base and V by 5 bases; bases with no gene match: 17.

This clonotype was observed at least ten times. The chain's CDR3 is CASRAFGGADTQYF. The CDR3 nucleotides read TGTGCCAGTAGGGCTTTTGGGGGAGCAGATACGCAGTATTTT. J is TRBJ2-3 and V is TRBV19; the D gene could be TRBD1 or TRBD2 (5 bases each). Germline CDR1 LNHDA, CDR2 SQIVND (reference sequence). This CDR3 has 14 amino acids. Trimming left V 6 bases short and J 4 bases short, with 14 bases between.

This clonotype was seen repeatedly, ten times or more. This chain connects TRBV14 to TRBJ2-7; D remains unclear. The CDR3 spans 11 residues. Germline V CDR1 and CDR2: SGHDN, FVKESK. V was clipped by 3 bases and J by 2 bases, with 2 bases between them. CDR3 sequence (DNA): TGTGCCAGCAGCCACACCTACGAGCAGTACTTC. Residues: CASSHTYEQYF.

This clonotype was recorded at least ten times. The rearrangement links TRBV11-2 to TRBJ2-1; D remains unclear. Germline V gene sequence: CDR1 SGHAT, CDR2 FQNNGV. The CDR3 has 11 amino acids. The germline V and J ends were trimmed by 3 bases and 8 bases, with 5 bases remaining between them. CDR3 sequence reads: CASSFQDEQFF. CDR3 DNA sequence: TGTGCCAGCAGCTTTCAAGATGAGCAGTTCTTC.

In the case of this clonotype: A read error may explain this, as a much larger clone is one base away. The V call is TRBV15, the J call TRBJ1-4; no clear D gene. V lost 5 bases, J lost 12 bases, and 13 bases lay in between. The CDR3 is made up of 12 amino acids. Germline V gene lookup returns CDR1 LNHNV and CDR2 YYDKDF (reference sequence). This CDR3 reads CATSGVDRELFF. The CDR3 region has the DNA TGTGCCACCAGCGGAGTTGACCGGGAACTGTTTTTT.

This clonotype was detected ten times or more. The J gene is TRBJ2-1, the V gene TRBV15, with D perhaps TRBD1 (6 bases). The V gene lost 0 bases and the J gene lost 2 bases, with 14 bases spanning the gap. The CDR3 is made up of 17 amino acids. Per the germline V gene, CDR1 is LNHNV and CDR2 is YYDKDF (reference sequence). This CDR3 reads CATSRDLVGQPYNEQFF. DNA of the CDR3: TGTGCCACCAGCAGAGATCTGGTGGGACAACCCTACAATGAGCAGTTCTTC.

This clonotype was seen a few times. Possible read error: a much larger clone is one base away. V and J are TRBV12-5 and TRBJ2-3; possible D gene TRBD1, 5 bases. This CDR3 region has 18 residues. CDR1 and CDR2 (germline): LGHNT, FRNRAP. With 8 bases removed from V and 1 base from J, the gap between germline ends came to 25 bases. CDR3 in DNA: TGTGCTAGTAGTTCTAACACAGGAGTTAAAGGTGGCACAGATACGCAGTATTTT. This translates into CASSSNTGVKGGTDTQYF.

Turning to this clonotype: Being one base from a much bigger clone, this may be a read error. This chain joins TRBV2 and TRBJ1-5; D is possibly TRBD1 (5 bases). Trimming removed 3 bases at V and 4 bases at J, with 10 bases between. The CDR3 covers 14 residues. CDR1 SNHLY and CDR2 FYNNEI come from the germline V gene. The DNA of the CDR3 is TGTGCCAGCAGTGAGCTAGGGACGAATCAGCCCCAGCATTTT. This encodes CASSELGTNQPQHF.

The sample holds a few counts of this clonotype. This chain joins TRBV2 and TRBJ1-5; the D gene is possibly TRBD1 (6 bases). Germline CDR1 reads SNHLY; CDR2 reads FYNNEI. This CDR3 comprises 13 residues. Trimming left V 8 bases short and J 10 bases short, with 18 bases between. The CDR3 DNA sequence: TGTGCCAGCGATGACAGGCCGTTTGGTCCCCAGCATTTT. Amino acids: CASDDRPFGPQHF. Variable domain in full (rest from reference TRBV2 and TRBJ1-5): EPEVTQTPSHQVTQMGQEVILRCVPISNHLYFYWYRQILGQKVEFLVSFYNNEISEKSEIFDDQFSVERPDGSNFTLKIRSTKLEDSAMYFCASDDRPFGPQHFGDGTRLSIL.

A word on this clonotype: Since a much larger clone is just one base distant, this may be a read error. The chain couples TRBV5-4 to TRBJ2-5; weak D call: TRBD2 (6 bases). From germline, CDR1 is SGHNT and CDR2 YYREEE (reference sequence). Trimming cost V 10 bases and J 1 base, with 11 bases left between them. The CDR3 has 12 amino acids. Written as DNA, the CDR3 is TGTGCCCCGGGGGAGTGCCAAGAGACCCAGTACTTC. Translated: CAPGECQETQYF.